The source of this TCR beta chain is a study of T cell responses to AZD1222 COVID-19 vaccine (dated by TCRdb to about 2021). For the wider study: TCR sequencing was performed for 230 to 250 trial participants, of whom 207 were given two doses of AZD1222 and around 26 were given two doses of MenACWY control vaccine. Enrollment into the trials was organized by age into subgroups of 18-55, 56-69 and 70-plus years, and those subgroups contained about 150, 27 and 61 TCR-sequenced participants, respectively. On the study overall, not on this receptor specifically: Most participants were white British and females outnumbered males, and the authors suggested that clonal diversity may have been underestimated. After two AZD1222 doses, both the breadth and the depth of spike-specific TCRs were significantly higher than at day 0 and than in MenACWY recipients. Reportedly, close to half of the unique spike-specific TCRs recognized epitopes lying outside the regions that are mutated in the B.1.351 and B.1.1.7 variants. Conclusions about previously exposed vaccinees are limited, since just five or six AZD1222 recipients were seropositive for SARS-CoV-2 at baseline. The 56-69-year group was small, and its depth increase did not reach significance, likely because of low power. The vaccine-associated CD4 TCRs covered the entire spike protein, and the dominant responses fell in regions 160-218 and 743-854. Because no samples from the day 14 peak response were available, repertoires could be characterized only after the peak T cell response.

Remarks on this clone: No cognate antigen has been identified for it. No quality values exist for individual bases; no much larger clone is one base distant.

The time point label, read with the paper, signifies: about 28 days (+/-7) after the second vaccine dose. Because spike-specific TCR depth and breadth did not differ between the two schedules, AZD1222 recipients who got a second dose at roughly 4 weeks were pooled with those who got a second dose at roughly 12 weeks. Samples from vaccinated people were obtained from the UK trials COV001 and COV002, which included a single-blind randomized controlled phase 2/3 trial of AZD1222 (ChAdOx1 nCoV-19) in healthy adults. For TCRbeta chain sequencing, PBMC samples were collected from trial participants at day 0 and at day 28 after the second dose. Between the V and J ends, shortened by 3 bases and 4 bases respectively, the junction contains 12 bases. The CDR1 and CDR2 encoded by the germline V gene (reference sequence) are LNHDA and SQIVND. Including cysteine and phenylalanine, the CDR3 has 14 amino acids. CDR3 DNA is the only sequence kept; it has 42 bases, read in frame from the first base.

The CDR3 regions of human TCRbeta chains were analyzed by immunosequencing. The source study handled its data this way. Repertoire TCRs were checked for matches against a reference library of SARS-CoV-2-specific TCRs that had been generated using the MIRA antigen-specificity platform. Breadth was defined as the fraction of unique TCRs that were SARS-CoV-2-associated. Depth was defined as the fraction of total T cells that were SARS-CoV-2-associated. Each spike-specific TCR was assigned to its reactive spike region and to a CD4 or CD8 class using the MIRA data. Log10-transformed breadth and depth values were compared by one-way ANOVA with Sidak's multiple comparisons tests. This is the immuneACCESS table as TCRdb keeps it, with only in-frame sequences that have V and J called. A part of the clones is gone; compared with another copy, unresolved V genes explain less than half, and the rest is unexplained. V and J calls and clone size are copied from that table; D and trimming were computed from the DNA. Across this sample there are about 85,000 clones, with 85% seen only once. The ten largest account for 4.5% of the sample.

The material sequenced was peripheral blood, taken 28 days after the second AZD1222 dose. The sequence was obtained from an adult who received the AZD1222 COVID-19 vaccine. The rearrangement combines TRBV19 with TRBJ1-2; the D gene lacks a confident call. For the CDR3, the sequence is CASSMNSGVYGYTF. The DNA sequence is TGTGCCAGTAGTATGAATTCTGGCGTCTATGGCTACACCTTC.